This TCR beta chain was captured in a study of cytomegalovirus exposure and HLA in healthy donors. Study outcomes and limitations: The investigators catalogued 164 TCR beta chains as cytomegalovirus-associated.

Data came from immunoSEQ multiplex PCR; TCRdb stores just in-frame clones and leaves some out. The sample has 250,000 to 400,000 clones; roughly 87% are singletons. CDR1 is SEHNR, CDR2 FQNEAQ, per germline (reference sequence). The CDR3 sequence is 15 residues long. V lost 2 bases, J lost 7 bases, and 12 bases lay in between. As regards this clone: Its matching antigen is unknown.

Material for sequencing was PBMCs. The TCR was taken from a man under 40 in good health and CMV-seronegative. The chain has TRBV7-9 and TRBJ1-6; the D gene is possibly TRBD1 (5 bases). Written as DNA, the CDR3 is TGTGCCAGCAGCTTAACGGGGGTAGGAAATTCACCCCTCCACTTT. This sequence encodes CASSLTGVGNSPLHF.